One sample yielded the 25 T cell receptor beta chains listed below, sequenced in a study of blood T cell repertoires in COVID-19. Sequenced by immunoSEQ multiplex PCR; TCRdb stores in-frame clones only, minus some. The sample contains 60,000 or so clones, around 74% of which appear only once. The source material was peripheral blood. Receptors were obtained from a woman older than 75 with acute or convalescent COVID-19.

The chain is built from TRBV27 and TRBJ2-7; possible D gene TRBD2, 5 bases. The V end was cut by 10 bases, the J end by 2 bases, with 9 bases between. Germline CDR1 reads MNHEY; CDR2 reads SMNVEV (reference sequence). The CDR3 totals 11 residues. CDR3 protein: CATAGTYEQYF. The DNA for the CDR3 is TGTGCCACCGCCGGGACCTACGAGCAGTACTTC.

This sequence joins TRBV28 and TRBJ1-1, with unresolved D. From germline, CDR1 is MDHEN and CDR2 SYDVKM. Between the trimmed V and J ends, which lost 5 bases and 1 base, there was a span of 8 bases. CDR3 length: 13 amino acids. CDR3 coding DNA: TGTGCCAGCAGTCGGCGGGCGAACACTGAAGCTTTCTTT. This codes for CASSRRANTEAFF. Filled out from reference TRBV28 and TRBJ1-1, the complete variable domain reads DVKVTQSSRYLVKRTGEKVFLECVQDMDHENMFWYRQDPGLGLRLIYFSYDVKMKEKGDIPEGYSVSREKKERFSLILESASTNQTSMYLCASSRRANTEAFFGQGTRLTVV.

This chain uses TRBV2 with TRBJ1-1; D not certain. The CDR3 is made up of 13 amino acids. The germline V gene encodes CDR1 SNHLY and CDR2 FYNNEI. Trimming removed 3 bases from V and 1 base from J, with 6 bases in between. CDR3 region: CASSEEGNTEAFF. CDR3 sequence (DNA): TGTGCCAGCAGTGAGGAGGGGAACACTGAAGCTTTCTTT. The full variable domain, completed using reference TRBV2 and TRBJ1-1, is EPEVTQTPSHQVTQMGQEVILRCVPISNHLYFYWYRQILGQKVEFLVSFYNNEISEKSEIFDDQFSVERPDGSNFTLKIRSTKLEDSAMYFCASSEEGNTEAFFGQGTRLTVV.

The rearrangement uses TRBV7-9 and TRBJ2-2; maybe TRBD1 (6 bases). The CDR3 contains 14 residues. CDR1 SEHNR and CDR2 FQNEAQ come from the germline V gene (reference sequence). Trimming cost V 4 bases and J 4 bases, with 10 bases left between them. CDR3: CASSSDSFTGELFF. The CDR3 DNA reads TGTGCCAGCAGCTCGGACAGTTTCACCGGGGAGCTGTTTTTT. Full variable domain (missing parts from reference TRBV7-9 and TRBJ2-2): DTGVSQNPRHKITKRGQNVTFRCDPISEHNRLYWYRQTLGQGPEFLTYFQNEAQLEKSRLLSDRFSAERPKGSFSTLEIQRTEQGDSAMYLCASSSDSFTGELFFGEGSRLTVL.

The chain has TRBV7-6 and TRBJ2-5, with D maybe TRBD1 (6 bases). V dropped 1 base and J dropped 5 bases, with 14 bases sitting between them. The CDR3 extends over 15 amino acids. Germline values: CDR1 SGHVS, CDR2 FNYEAQ. CDR3 nucleotide sequence: TGTGCCAGCAGCTTAGGTACAGGGCGGACTGAGACCCAGTACTTC. This encodes CASSLGTGRTETQYF. Supplemented by reference TRBV7-6 and TRBJ2-5, the full variable domain reads GAGVSQSPRYKVTKRGQDVALRCDPISGHVSLYWYRQALGQGPEFLTYFNYEAQQDKSGLPNDRFSAERPEGSISTLTIQRTEQRDSAMYRCASSLGTGRTETQYFGPGTRLLVL.

The genes are TRBV28 and TRBJ1-6; 7 bases are shared with TRBD1. Trimming removed 6 bases from V and 2 bases from J; junction bases left unmatched: 1. The CDR3 has 14 residues. Germline V gene data show CDR1 as MDHEN and CDR2 as SYDVKM. The CDR3 DNA reads as TGTGCCAGCAGGGACAGGACCTATAATTCACCCCTCCACTTT. Its protein is CASRDRTYNSPLHF.

The chain joins TRBV7-2 to TRBJ2-3; a possible D gene is TRBD2 (6 bases). V was pared by 5 bases and J by 3 bases, with 18 bases between. The germline V gene has CDR1 SGHTA and CDR2 FQGNSA. The CDR3 sequence is 16 residues long. The chain's CDR3 is CASSPPTSSKTDTQYF. The CDR3 DNA follows: TGTGCCAGCAGCCCCCCGACTAGTTCGAAAACAGATACGCAGTATTTT.

The V gene is TRBV6-6, the J gene TRBJ2-3, with D unresolved. Trimming stripped 2 bases from V and 0 bases from J, with 6 bases between. The CDR3 spans 14 residues. Looked up from germline, CDR1 is MNHNY and CDR2 is SVGAGI (reference sequence). CDR3 nucleotide sequence: TGTGCCAGCAGTTACCCCGGGAGCACAGATACGCAGTATTTT. This translates into CASSYPGSTDTQYF.

The rearrangement uses TRBV9 and TRBJ2-1, with D perhaps TRBD2 (7 bases). The V and J ends lost 2 bases and 5 bases respectively, with 11 bases between them. The CDR3 runs to 14 residues. The germline CDR1 and CDR2 sequences are SGDLS and YYNGEE. CDR3 region: CASSVYGGHNEQFF. The CDR3 DNA reads as TGTGCCAGCAGCGTTTACGGGGGGCACAATGAGCAGTTCTTC.

This clone was picked up a small number of times. The genes are TRBV11-2 and TRBJ2-3, with a tentative D call TRBD2 (6 bases). The CDR3 totals 15 residues. Germline V lookup: CDR1 SGHAT, CDR2 FQNNGV. V dropped 0 bases and J dropped 7 bases, with 14 bases sitting between them. The CDR3 sequence is CASSLERAGRNTQYF. CDR3 bases: TGTGCCAGCAGCTTAGAGAGAGCGGGTCGGAATACGCAGTATTTT.

This chain links TRBV7-2 with TRBJ2-1, with D possibly matching TRBD2 (5 bases). This CDR3 spans 14 amino acids. Germline loops: CDR1 SGHTA, CDR2 FQGNSA. V was cut by 3 bases and J by 10 bases, with 16 bases left in between. The CDR3 sequence: CASSFILVREEQFF. As DNA, the CDR3 is TGTGCCAGCAGCTTTATACTTGTGAGGGAGGAGCAGTTCTTC.

The genes are TRBV4-3 and TRBJ2-3, with 7 bases identical to TRBD1. The CDR3 covers 17 residues. Germline values: CDR1 LGHNA, CDR2 YSLEER. V lost 1 base to trimming and J lost 2 bases; unmatched junction nucleotides: 9. CDR3 in DNA: TGCGCCAGCAGCCAAGCGTTCATGACAGGGACCACAGATACGCAGTATTTT. Protein: CASSQAFMTGTTDTQYF.

V gene TRBV7-6 combines with J gene TRBJ2-3, with 9 bases lining up with TRBD2. This CDR3 spans 15 amino acids. CDR1 is SGHVS and CDR2 is FNYEAQ in the germline V gene. V was clipped by 4 bases and J by 1 base; unmatched bases: 3. The CDR3 loop reads CASSWGLAGTDTQYF. The CDR3 coding sequence is TGTGCCAGCAGCTGGGGACTAGCCGGCACAGATACGCAGTATTTT.

This clone occurred once. The rearrangement joins TRBV10-3 to TRBJ1-6; TRBD1 might be the D (6 bases). The CDR3 covers 15 residues. The V end lost 6 bases, the J end lost 5 bases, and 14 bases lay between the germline ends. Germline CDR1 is ENHRY and CDR2 is SYGVKD. The DNA of the CDR3 is TGTGCCATCAGCGGACAGAGAGGGGATAATTCACCCCTCCACTTT. It yields the protein CAISGQRGDNSPLHF.

The rearrangement uses TRBV24-1 and TRBJ2-2, with TRBD2 matching over 11 bases. This CDR3 is 17 amino acids long. V shed 4 bases, J shed 4 bases, and the junction held 7 bases outside the gene matches. CDR1 and CDR2 from the germline V gene are KGHDR and SFDVKD. The CDR3 reads CATSDPLLAGGTGELFF. DNA of the CDR3: TGTGCCACCAGTGACCCTCTCCTAGCGGGAGGCACCGGGGAGCTGTTTTTT.

The V call is TRBV19, the J call TRBJ1-4; TRBD1 agrees at 9 bases. The germline CDR1 and CDR2 sequences are LNHDA and SQIVND (reference sequence). J was trimmed by 4 bases and V by 6 bases; bases with no gene match: 3. This CDR3 has 14 residues. The CDR3 nucleotides read TGTGCCAGTAGCAAGACAGGGGGTAATGAAAAACTGTTTTTT. It yields the protein CASSKTGGNEKLFF.

In nucleotides, the CDR3 is TGTGCCAGCAGTACAGGGGGAGCTTTCTTT. Translation gives CASSTGGAFF. The V call is TRBV6-5, the J call TRBJ1-1; 8 positions match TRBD1. The germline CDR1 and CDR2 sequences are MNHEY and SVGAGI. J lost 10 bases, V lost 5 bases, and 0 bases had no gene match. This CDR3 is built from 10 residues.

V gene TRBV20-1 combines with J gene TRBJ2-5; unclear D gene. Germline V gene lookup returns CDR1 DFQATT and CDR2 SNEGSKA (reference sequence). Trimming took 6 bases from V and 5 from J, leaving 10 bases between them. CDR3 size: 11 residues. The CDR3 loop reads CSALAMETQYF. The CDR3 nucleotides are TGCAGTGCCCTTGCTATGGAGACCCAGTACTTC.

The chain joins TRBV12-5 to TRBJ1-3; D perhaps matches TRBD1 (6 bases). CDR3 size: 17 residues. Germline-derived CDR1 and CDR2 are LGHNT and FRNRAP. Trimming took off 6 bases at V and 0 bases at J, with 18 bases between the two ends. CDR3 amino acids: CASGSGWTASSGNTIYF. CDR3 coding DNA: TGTGCTAGTGGCTCGGGCTGGACAGCGAGCTCTGGAAACACCATATATTTT.

The CDR3: CASSKVEQGIHNSPLHF. DNA of the CDR3: TGTGCCAGCAGCAAAGTTGAGCAGGGGATCCATAATTCACCCCTCCACTTT. The V and J genes are TRBV21-1 and TRBJ1-6; TRBD1, the table's D call, lacks a check against the DNA. TRBV21-1 is a documented pseudogene. CDR3 length equals 17 residues.

V gene TRBV6-6 combines with J gene TRBJ1-2; no definite D call. The V gene's germline CDR1 is MNHNY and CDR2 SVGAGI (reference sequence). CDR3 size: 13 residues. V was cut by 0 bases and J by 5 bases, with 7 bases left in between. CDR3 DNA: TGTGCCAGCAGTTACTCTCCCTTATATGGCTACACCTTC. As protein: CASSYSPLYGYTF.

This sequence joins TRBV28 and TRBJ2-5; tentatively, D is TRBD1 (8 bases). The V and J ends lost 2 bases and 5 bases respectively, with 15 bases between them. CDR1 and CDR2 from the germline V gene are MDHEN and SYDVKM. This CDR3 contains 15 residues. CDR3 sequence reads: CASSLDRGGWETQYF. The DNA of the CDR3 is TGTGCCAGCAGTTTAGACAGGGGAGGGTGGGAGACCCAGTACTTC.

This clone appeared a single time. The chain couples TRBV6-5 to TRBJ2-7, with 11 positions matching TRBD2. With V trimmed by 6 bases and J by 11 bases, 12 bases remained unmatched. CDR1 MNHEY and CDR2 SVGAGI come from the germline V gene. The CDR3 sequence is 14 residues long. This CDR3 reads CASRPSGRFDMKYF. CDR3 nucleotides: TGTGCCAGCAGACCTAGCGGGAGGTTTGATATGAAGTACTTC.

The chain carries TRBV7-9 and TRBJ2-3; no clear D gene. The CDR3 is 15 residues long. Trimming shortened V by 5 bases and J by 2 bases, and 14 bases separated the two germline ends. CDR1 SEHNR and CDR2 FQNEAQ come from the germline V gene (reference sequence). The CDR3 sequence: CASSLQTWYTDTQYF. The CDR3 DNA is TGTGCCAGCAGCCTACAGACGTGGTACACAGATACGCAGTATTTT.

The rearrangement links TRBV7-2 to TRBJ2-6; 7 positions match TRBD1. The CDR3 is 15 residues long. Trimming removed 5 bases from V and 2 bases from J; junction bases left unmatched: 3. Germline V gene lookup returns CDR1 SGHTA and CDR2 FQGNSA. In DNA form, the CDR3 reads TGTGCCAGCAGCCCTACAGGGGCTGGGGCCAACGTCCTGACTTTC. Amino acids: CASSPTGAGANVLTF.